Listed below are T cell receptor beta chains from one sample, sequenced in a study of blood T cells in healthy people across ages. TCRdb reanalysed the 5' RACE reads using MiXCR and keeps one entry per CDR3 protein. The sample carries 850,000 to 1,000,000 distinct CDR3 sequences, 40% to 60% recorded once. Material for sequencing was blood. The source is a man between 25 and 39 years old in good health. The CDR3 runs from the conserved cysteine through the conserved F or W. A D gene is named only where the DNA matches it firmly. Not all rows give a size; the values are once, few, many and, for expanded clones, a class.

TRBV7-9,TRBJ2-1,TRBD1,14,few,CASSFSGQGNEQFF,TGTGCCAGCAGCTTTTCGGGACAGGGGAATGAGCAGTTCTTC
TRBV20-1,TRBJ2-5,TRBD2,14,-,CSARDWGGQETQYF,TGCAGTGCTAGAGATTGGGGGGGTCAAGAGACCCAGTACTTC
TRBV27,TRBJ2-5,TRBD1,15,-,CASSRYRDRMETQYF,TGTGCCAGCAGTCGCTACAGGGACAGGATGGAGACCCAGTACTTC
TRBV12-3/TRBV12-4,TRBJ1-5,TRBD1,16,-,CASSSRDRVSNQPQHF,TGTGCCAGCAGTTCCCGGGACAGGGTTTCCAATCAGCCCCAGCATTTT
TRBV29-1,TRBJ2-7,TRBD1,12,many,CSVGQFSYEQYF,TGCAGCGTGGGACAGTTCTCCTACGAGCAGTACTTC
TRBV20-1,TRBJ2-1,TRBD2,16,-,CSAPGLAGVSYNEQFF,TGCAGTGCTCCTGGACTAGCGGGGGTCTCCTACAATGAGCAGTTCTTC
TRBV28,TRBJ2-7,TRBD1,16,-,CASSPTGTGESYEQYF,TGTGCCAGCAGTCCGACCGGGACAGGGGAATCCTACGAGCAGTATTTC
TRBV3-1,TRBJ2-5,TRBD2,16,once,CASSLRTSGGWETQYF,TGTGCCAGCAGCCTAAGGACTAGCGGGGGATGGGAGACCCAGTACTTC
TRBV2,TRBJ2-2,-,12,many,CASSEGTGELFF,TGTGCCAGCAGTGAAGGTACCGGGGAGCTGTTTTTT
TRBV12-3/TRBV12-4,TRBJ2-3,TRBD1,16,-,CASSRSAGTGADTQYF,TGTGCCAGCAGTCGATCTGCGGGGACAGGTGCAGATACGCAGTATTTT
TRBV7-8,TRBJ2-7,-,17,-,CASSFRSVGPRSYEQYF,TGTGCCAGCAGCTTTAGATCAGTCGGTCCTCGCTCCTACGAGCAGTACTTC
TRBV5-1,TRBJ2-1,-,16,-,CASSFLGRAAYNEQFF,TGCGCCAGCAGCTTTCTGGGGCGGGCCGCCTACAATGAGCAGTTCTTC
TRBV7-9,TRBJ1-4,-,16,-,CASSYPIRASNEKLFF,TGTGCCAGCAGCTATCCAATTCGAGCAAGTAATGAAAAACTGTTTTTT
TRBV15,TRBJ2-1,TRBD1,15,-,CATSLDRGGYNEQFF,TGTGCCACCAGCCTTGACAGGGGGGGCTACAATGAGCAGTTCTTC
TRBV4-2,TRBJ1-2,TRBD1,18,many,CASSQDVGGGGAGVGYTF,TGTGCCAGCAGCCAAGATGTGGGGGGAGGGGGCGCAGGTGTTGGCTACACCTTC
TRBV20-1,TRBJ2-3,TRBD2,16,many,CSARRAGGTVGDTQYF,TGCAGTGCTAGAAGGGCGGGGGGTACAGTCGGAGATACGCAGTATTTT
TRBV21-1,TRBJ1-2,-,15,-,CASTDKGRRYHGYTF,TGTGCCAGCACCGACAAGGGACGGCGATACCATGGCTACACCTTC